This T cell receptor beta chain appears in the sequencing data of a study of vaccination and CD4 T cells after COVID-19. Study-level background: Samples after vaccination came a median 72 days past dose two, ranging 14 to 241.

The sample's time point: late sampling 161 to 241 days after vaccination in a few convalescent patients. Treatment meaning: roughly 10-day PBMC culture with coronavirus spike peptide pools or control peptides (ViraFEST assay). Each well received two million PBMCs, cultured with 7.5 to 10 IU/ml IL-2 and approximately 10 ug/ml peptide pools. An Oncomine TCR Beta short-read assay was used to sequence the DNA from cultured CD4+ T cells. TCRdb reprocessed the PCR reads with MiXCR, giving one entry per CDR3 protein. The repertoire holds 25,000 to 30,000 distinct CDR3 sequences, with around a third as singletons. With respect to this clonotype: The antigen is not known.

The source was CD4+ T cells from blood, cultured in vitro, collected about 7 months after SARS-CoV-2 vaccination. The receptor's source is a human donor who had recovered from COVID-19.

CDR3 nucleotides: TGTGCCAGCAGTCGGACCCGGACAGGAAGGGAGACCCAGTACTTC. This encodes CASSRTRTGRETQYF. The rearrangement uses TRBV28 and TRBJ2-5, with 7 nucleotides matching TRBD1. The germline V gene has CDR1 MDHEN and CDR2 SYDVKM. The trim removed 5 bases at V and 5 bases at J, leaving 11 bases unmatched. The length of the CDR3 is 15 residues.